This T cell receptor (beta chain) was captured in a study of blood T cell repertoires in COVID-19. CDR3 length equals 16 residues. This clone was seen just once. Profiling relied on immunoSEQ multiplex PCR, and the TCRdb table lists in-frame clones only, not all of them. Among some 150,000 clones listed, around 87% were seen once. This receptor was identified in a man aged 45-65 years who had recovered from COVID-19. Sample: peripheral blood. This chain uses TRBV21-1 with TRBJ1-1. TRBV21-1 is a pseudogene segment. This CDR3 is CASESGLGNMNTEAFF. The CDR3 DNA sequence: TGTGCCAGCGAATCGGGATTGGGGAACATGAACACTGAAGCTTTCTTT.